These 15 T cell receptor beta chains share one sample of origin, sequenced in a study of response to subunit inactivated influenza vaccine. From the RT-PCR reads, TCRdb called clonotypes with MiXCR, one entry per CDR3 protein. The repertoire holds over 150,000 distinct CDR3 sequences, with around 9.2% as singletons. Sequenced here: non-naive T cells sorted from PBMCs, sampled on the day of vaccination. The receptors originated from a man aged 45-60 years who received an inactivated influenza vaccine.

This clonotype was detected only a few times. CDR3 residues: CASSRSKADTQYF. The CDR3 region has the DNA TGCGCCAGCAGCCGTTCTAAGGCGGATACGCAGTATTTT. This chain links TRBV4-3 with TRBJ2-3; D gene ambiguous. CDR3 length: 13 residues. V lost 4 bases to trimming and J lost 6 bases, with 11 bases between them. Germline values: CDR1 LGHNA, CDR2 YSLEER.

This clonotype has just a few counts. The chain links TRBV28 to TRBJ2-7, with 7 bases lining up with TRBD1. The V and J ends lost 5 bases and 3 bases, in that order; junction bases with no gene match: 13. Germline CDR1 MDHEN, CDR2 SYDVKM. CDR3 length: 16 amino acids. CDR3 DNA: TGTGCCAGCAGTACGTTGCGGACAGGTCACCACTACGAGCAGTACTTC. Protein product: CASSTLRTGHHYEQYF.

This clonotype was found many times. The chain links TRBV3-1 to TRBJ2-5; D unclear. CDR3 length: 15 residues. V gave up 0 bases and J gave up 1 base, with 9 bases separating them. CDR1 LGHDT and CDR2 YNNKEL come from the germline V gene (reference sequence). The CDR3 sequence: CASSQDSGSQETQYF. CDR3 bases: TGTGCCAGCAGCCAAGATAGTGGTTCCCAAGAGACCCAGTACTTC.

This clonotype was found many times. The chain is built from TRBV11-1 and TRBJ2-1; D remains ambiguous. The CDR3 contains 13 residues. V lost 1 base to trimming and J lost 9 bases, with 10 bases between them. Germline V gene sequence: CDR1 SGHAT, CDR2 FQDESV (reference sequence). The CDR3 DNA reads TGTGCCAGCAGCTTAGAAGCCGGACCTGAGCAGTTCTTC. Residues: CASSLEAGPEQFF.

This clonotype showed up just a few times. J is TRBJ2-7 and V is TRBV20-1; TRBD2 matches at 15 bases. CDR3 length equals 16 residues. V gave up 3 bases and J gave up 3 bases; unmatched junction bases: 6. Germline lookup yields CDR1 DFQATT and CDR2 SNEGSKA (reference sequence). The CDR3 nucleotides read TGCAGTGCTAGCGGGACTAGCGGGAGGAACAGCTACGAGCAGTACTTC. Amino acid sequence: CSASGTSGRNSYEQYF.

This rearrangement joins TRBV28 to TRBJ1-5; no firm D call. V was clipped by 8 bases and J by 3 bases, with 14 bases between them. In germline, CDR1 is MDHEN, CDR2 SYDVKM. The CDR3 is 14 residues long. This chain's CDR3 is CASHGYTNNQPQHF. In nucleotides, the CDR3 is TGTGCCAGCCACGGATATACAAACAATCAGCCCCAGCATTTT.

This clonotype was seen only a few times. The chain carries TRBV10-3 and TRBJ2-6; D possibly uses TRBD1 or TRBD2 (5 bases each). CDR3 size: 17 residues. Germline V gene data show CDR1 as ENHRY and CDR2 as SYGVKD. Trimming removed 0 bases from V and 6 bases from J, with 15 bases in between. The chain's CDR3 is CAISESIQGPSANVLTF. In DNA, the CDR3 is TGTGCCATCAGTGAGTCGATTCAGGGACCTTCGGCCAACGTCCTGACTTTC.

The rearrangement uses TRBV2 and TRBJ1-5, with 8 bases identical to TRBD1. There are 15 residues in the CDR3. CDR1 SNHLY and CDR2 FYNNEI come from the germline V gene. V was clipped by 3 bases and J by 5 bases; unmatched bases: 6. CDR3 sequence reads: CASSEQTGADQPQHF. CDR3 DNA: TGTGCCAGCAGTGAGCAGACAGGGGCCGATCAGCCCCAGCATTTT.

CDR3 nucleotides: TGTGCCAGCAGTCGGACAGACACTGAAGCTTTCTTT. Amino acid sequence: CASSRTDTEAFF. The chain combines TRBV12-3 or TRBV12-4 with TRBJ1-1; perhaps TRBD1 as D (6 bases). The V end lost 5 bases, the J end lost 3 bases, and 7 bases lay between the germline ends. The CDR3 totals 12 residues.

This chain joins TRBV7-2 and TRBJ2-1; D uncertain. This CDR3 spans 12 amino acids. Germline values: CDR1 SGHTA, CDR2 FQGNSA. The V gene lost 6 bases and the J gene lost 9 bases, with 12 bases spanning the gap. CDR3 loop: CASRYPATEQFF. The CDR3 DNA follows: TGTGCCAGCAGGTACCCAGCAACTGAGCAGTTCTTC.

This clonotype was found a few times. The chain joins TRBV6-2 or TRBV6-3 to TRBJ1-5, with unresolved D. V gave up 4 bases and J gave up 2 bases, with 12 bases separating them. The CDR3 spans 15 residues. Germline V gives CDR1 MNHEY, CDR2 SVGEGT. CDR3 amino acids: CASSFFGGGNQPQHF. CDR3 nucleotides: TGTGCCAGCAGTTTTTTCGGCGGGGGCAATCAGCCCCAGCATTTT.

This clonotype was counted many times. The CDR3 spells CASSSLGAGGAVEQFF. The CDR3 DNA reads TGTGCCAGCAGTTCCCTAGGAGCGGGAGGTGCTGTTGAGCAGTTCTTC. The V call is TRBV6-2 or TRBV6-3, the J call TRBJ2-1; 9 bases are a match to TRBD2. This CDR3 comprises 16 residues. Trimming cost V 4 bases and J 9 bases; bases outside gene matches: 13. Looked up from germline, CDR1 is MNHEY and CDR2 is SVGEGT.

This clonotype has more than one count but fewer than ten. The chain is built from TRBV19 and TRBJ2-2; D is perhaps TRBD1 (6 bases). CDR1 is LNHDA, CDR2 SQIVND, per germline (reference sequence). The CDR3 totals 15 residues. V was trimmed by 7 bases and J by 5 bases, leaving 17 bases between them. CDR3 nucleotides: TGTGCCAGTAATAGCCAGGGACAAGGAACCGGGGAGCTGTTTTTT. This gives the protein CASNSQGQGTGELFF.

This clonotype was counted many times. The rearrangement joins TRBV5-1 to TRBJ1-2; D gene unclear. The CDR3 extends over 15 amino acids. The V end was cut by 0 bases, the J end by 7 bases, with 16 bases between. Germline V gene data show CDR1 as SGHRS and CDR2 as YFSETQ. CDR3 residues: CASSLEWAADRGYTF. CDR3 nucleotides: TGCGCCAGCAGCTTGGAGTGGGCGGCCGATCGTGGCTACACCTTC.

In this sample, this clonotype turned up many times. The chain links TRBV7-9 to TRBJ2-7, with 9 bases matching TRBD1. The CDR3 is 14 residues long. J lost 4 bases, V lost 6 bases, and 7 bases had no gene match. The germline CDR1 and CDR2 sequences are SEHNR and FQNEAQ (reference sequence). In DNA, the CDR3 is TGTGCCAGCAGTACAGGGGGCTTTGGGTACGAGCAGTACTTC. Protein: CASSTGGFGYEQYF.